This is a list of T cell receptor beta chains from one sample in a study of blood T cell repertoires in COVID-19. The assay was immunoSEQ multiplex PCR, and TCRdb's table has in-frame clones only and misses some. The sample carries 130,000 to 150,000 clones, 81% recorded once. The specimen sequenced was peripheral blood. These receptors originate from a human donor in a cohort sampled during active COVID-19. The CDR3 runs from the conserved cysteine through the conserved F or W. Fields, in order: J gene, V gene, clone size, D gene, CDR3 protein, CDR3 DNA. A D gene is named only where the DNA matches it firmly. A row's size may be missing; if present it is once, few, many or a size class.

J gene: TRBJ2-1; V gene: TRBV18; clone size: .; D gene: .; CDR3 protein: CASSRGGSYNEQFF; CDR3 DNA: TGTGCCAGCTCACGCGGGGGCTCGTACAATGAGCAGTTCTTC
J gene: TRBJ2-6; V gene: TRBV19; clone size: .; D gene: .; CDR3 protein: CASTADSPYTSGANVLTF; CDR3 DNA: TGTGCCAGTACCGCTGACAGTCCATATACCTCTGGGGCCAACGTCCTGACTTTC
J gene: TRBJ1-6; V gene: TRBV5-1; clone size: few; D gene: .; CDR3 protein: CASSSTDKSYNSPLHF; CDR3 DNA: TGCGCCAGCAGCTCGACAGATAAAAGTTATAATTCACCCCTCCACTTT
J gene: TRBJ2-7; V gene: TRBV6-5; clone size: .; D gene: TRBD2; CDR3 protein: CASRVAGVFDEQYF; CDR3 DNA: TGTGCCAGCAGAGTAGCGGGAGTTTTTGACGAGCAGTACTTC
J gene: TRBJ2-3; V gene: TRBV24-1; clone size: .; D gene: .; CDR3 protein: CATSDLSTRSSTDTQYF; CDR3 DNA: TGTGCCACCAGTGATTTGTCCACGCGCTCCTCCACAGATACGCAGTATTTT
J gene: TRBJ2-7; V gene: TRBV5-1; clone size: once; D gene: TRBD1; CDR3 protein: CASSRDSPSYEQYF; CDR3 DNA: TGCGCCAGCAGCCGGGACAGCCCTTCCTACGAGCAGTACTTC
J gene: TRBJ2-7; V gene: TRBV18; clone size: .; D gene: .; CDR3 protein: CASSPPEGLDEQYF; CDR3 DNA: TGTGCCAGCTCACCACCGGAGGGTTTGGACGAGCAGTACTTC
J gene: TRBJ2-3; V gene: TRBV5-1; clone size: .; D gene: TRBD2; CDR3 protein: CASSPGTSGNSSTDTQYF; CDR3 DNA: TGCGCCAGCAGCCCCGGGACTAGCGGGAATTCAAGCACAGATACGCAGTATTTT
J gene: TRBJ2-3; V gene: TRBV7-9; clone size: once; D gene: .; CDR3 protein: CASSERAGRGGSHTQYF; CDR3 DNA: TGTGCCAGCAGCGAAAGGGCGGGCCGAGGGGGTTCCCATACGCAGTATTTT
J gene: TRBJ1-6; V gene: TRBV6-1; clone size: .; D gene: .; CDR3 protein: CASSEAVRGVNSPLHF; CDR3 DNA: TGTGCCAGCAGTGAAGCGGTTCGGGGGGTTAATTCACCCCTCCACTTT
J gene: TRBJ2-7; V gene: TRBV29-1; clone size: .; D gene: .; CDR3 protein: CSALKQGAAYEQYF; CDR3 DNA: TGCAGCGCCCTTAAACAGGGTGCGGCCTACGAGCAGTACTTC
J gene: TRBJ2-2; V gene: TRBV24-1; clone size: .; D gene: .; CDR3 protein: CATSEYQGGGRHTGELFF; CDR3 DNA: TGTGCCACCAGCGAATACCAGGGGGGAGGCCGGCACACCGGGGAGCTGTTTTTT
J gene: TRBJ2-7; V gene: TRBV4-3; clone size: .; D gene: TRBD1; CDR3 protein: CASSQWWGTESSYEQYF; CDR3 DNA: TGCGCCAGCAGCCAATGGTGGGGGACAGAAAGCTCCTACGAGCAGTACTTC
J gene: TRBJ2-3; V gene: TRBV29-1; clone size: .; D gene: TRBD2; CDR3 protein: CSVPRGRDTDTQYF; CDR3 DNA: TGCAGCGTCCCGCGCGGGAGGGACACAGATACGCAGTATTTT
J gene: TRBJ2-3; V gene: TRBV21-1; clone size: .; D gene: .; CDR3 protein: CASSTGLAIRSLTDTQYF; CDR3 DNA: TGTGCCAGCAGCACGGGACTAGCGATTCGCTCACTCACAGATACGCAGTATTTT
J gene: TRBJ1-5; V gene: TRBV6-2/TRBV6-3; clone size: .; D gene: TRBD1; CDR3 protein: CASSFSAGQGNQPQHF; CDR3 DNA: TGTGCCAGCAGTTTTTCAGCGGGACAGGGGAATCAGCCCCAGCATTTT
J gene: TRBJ2-3; V gene: TRBV9; clone size: .; D gene: TRBD2; CDR3 protein: CASSYLAGRGDTQYF; CDR3 DNA: TGTGCCAGCAGCTATTTAGCGGGACGGGGAGATACGCAGTATTTT
J gene: TRBJ1-1; V gene: TRBV6-2/TRBV6-3; clone size: few; D gene: TRBD1; CDR3 protein: CASSYLGQGNTEAFF; CDR3 DNA: TGTGCCAGCAGTTACTTGGGACAGGGAAACACTGAAGCTTTCTTT
J gene: TRBJ2-1; V gene: TRBV28; clone size: .; D gene: .; CDR3 protein: CASTSGRPSYNEQFF; CDR3 DNA: TGTGCCAGCACAAGCGGACGTCCCTCCTACAATGAGCAGTTCTTC
J gene: TRBJ2-7; V gene: TRBV6-5; clone size: .; D gene: .; CDR3 protein: CASSYSNRAYEQYF; CDR3 DNA: TGTGCCAGCAGTTACTCGAACAGGGCCTACGAGCAGTACTTC
J gene: TRBJ2-1; V gene: TRBV11-2; clone size: .; D gene: TRBD2; CDR3 protein: CASSLRTSGRQSEQFF; CDR3 DNA: TGTGCCAGCAGCTTAAGGACTAGCGGGAGACAAAGTGAGCAGTTCTTC
J gene: TRBJ1-5; V gene: TRBV5-4; clone size: .; D gene: .; CDR3 protein: CASSLGGQSGQPQHF; CDR3 DNA: TGTGCCAGCAGCTTGGGAGGACAGTCGGGCCAGCCCCAGCATTTT
J gene: TRBJ1-2; V gene: TRBV13; clone size: .; D gene: .; CDR3 protein: CASSLAIRAANYGYTF; CDR3 DNA: TGTGCCAGCAGCTTAGCCATCAGGGCTGCTAACTATGGCTACACCTTC
J gene: TRBJ1-2; V gene: TRBV6-5; clone size: .; D gene: .; CDR3 protein: CASSSARDTLSRGYTF; CDR3 DNA: TGTGCCAGCAGTTCCGCCCGGGACACTCTATCAAGGGGCTACACCTTC
J gene: TRBJ1-6; V gene: TRBV28; clone size: .; D gene: .; CDR3 protein: CASSFPRLDRSYNSPLHF; CDR3 DNA: TGTGCCAGCAGTTTCCCTCGACTCGACAGGAGTTATAATTCACCCCTCCACTTT
J gene: TRBJ2-7; V gene: TRBV11-3; clone size: .; D gene: TRBD1; CDR3 protein: CASFLRDRAGYEQYF; CDR3 DNA: TGTGCCAGCTTCCTCCGGGACAGGGCAGGATACGAGCAGTACTTC
J gene: TRBJ2-7; V gene: TRBV19; clone size: .; D gene: TRBD1; CDR3 protein: CASKPDRGGSYEQYF; CDR3 DNA: TGTGCCAGTAAACCTGACAGGGGAGGATCCTACGAGCAGTACTTC
J gene: TRBJ2-4; V gene: TRBV9; clone size: .; D gene: .; CDR3 protein: CASSVGGQAKNIQYF; CDR3 DNA: TGTGCCAGCAGCGTAGGGGGACAAGCCAAAAACATTCAGTACTTC
J gene: TRBJ2-7; V gene: TRBV19; clone size: .; D gene: .; CDR3 protein: CASSIGRLAGVYEQYF; CDR3 DNA: TGTGCCAGTAGTATAGGGCGACTAGCAGGGGTCTACGAGCAGTACTTC
J gene: TRBJ2-7; V gene: TRBV15; clone size: .; D gene: .; CDR3 protein: CATSAGPYEQYF; CDR3 DNA: TGTGCCACCAGCGCGGGCCCCTACGAGCAGTACTTC
J gene: TRBJ2-5; V gene: TRBV6-6; clone size: .; D gene: .; CDR3 protein: CASRLEGTQYF; CDR3 DNA: TGTGCCAGCAGACTAGAGGGGACCCAGTACTTC
J gene: TRBJ2-7; V gene: TRBV11-2; clone size: .; D gene: TRBD2; CDR3 protein: CASSLLSGGTSYEQYF; CDR3 DNA: TGTGCCAGCAGCTTACTTAGCGGGGGGACCTCCTACGAGCAGTACTTC
J gene: TRBJ1-4; V gene: TRBV6-4; clone size: many; D gene: TRBD1; CDR3 protein: CASSDVRGAGEKLFF; CDR3 DNA: TGTGCCAGCAGTGACGTCAGGGGGGCTGGTGAAAAACTGTTTTTT
J gene: TRBJ2-2; V gene: TRBV5-1; clone size: .; D gene: .; CDR3 protein: CASSSSETANTGELFF; CDR3 DNA: TGCGCCAGCAGCTCATCTGAGACAGCGAACACCGGGGAGCTGTTTTTT
J gene: TRBJ2-5; V gene: TRBV11-2; clone size: .; D gene: TRBD2; CDR3 protein: CASSLGGLAGAGETQYF; CDR3 DNA: TGTGCCAGCAGCTTAGGGGGACTAGCGGGAGCGGGTGAGACCCAGTACTTC
J gene: TRBJ1-1; V gene: TRBV10-3; clone size: .; D gene: .; CDR3 protein: CAISGGGTEAFF; CDR3 DNA: TGTGCCATCAGTGGGGGAGGGACTGAAGCTTTCTTT
J gene: TRBJ2-1; V gene: TRBV7-8; clone size: .; D gene: TRBD2; CDR3 protein: CASSLIGSLAGEYNEQFF; CDR3 DNA: TGTGCCAGCAGCTTAATCGGTTCTCTAGCGGGGGAATACAATGAGCAGTTCTTC
J gene: TRBJ2-5; V gene: TRBV24-1; clone size: .; D gene: TRBD2; CDR3 protein: CATSPAWLAGQETQYF; CDR3 DNA: TGTGCCACCAGTCCCGCCTGGCTAGCGGGACAAGAGACCCAGTACTTC
J gene: TRBJ1-1; V gene: TRBV28; clone size: .; D gene: TRBD1; CDR3 protein: CASRTGSNTEAFF; CDR3 DNA: TGTGCCAGCAGGACAGGGTCGAACACTGAAGCTTTCTTT
J gene: TRBJ2-3; V gene: TRBV3-1/TRBV3-2; clone size: .; D gene: .; CDR3 protein: CASSSAGADTQYF; CDR3 DNA: TGTGCCAGCAGCAGCGCCGGGGCAGATACGCAGTATTTT
J gene: TRBJ2-1; V gene: TRBV7-8; clone size: .; D gene: TRBD1; CDR3 protein: CASSLEWDRGNEQFF; CDR3 DNA: TGTGCCAGCAGCTTAGAATGGGACAGGGGGAATGAGCAGTTCTTC
J gene: TRBJ2-7; V gene: TRBV20-1; clone size: .; D gene: .; CDR3 protein: CSAPGYDEQYF; CDR3 DNA: TGCAGTGCTCCAGGGTATGACGAGCAGTACTTC
J gene: TRBJ2-7; V gene: TRBV6-2/TRBV6-3; clone size: .; D gene: TRBD1; CDR3 protein: CASSAHRGLYEQYF; CDR3 DNA: TGTGCCAGCAGTGCCCACAGGGGGCTGTATGAGCAGTACTTC
J gene: TRBJ2-7; V gene: TRBV3-1/TRBV3-2; clone size: once; D gene: .; CDR3 protein: CASSQGGGLSIIF; CDR3 DNA: TGTGCCAGCAGCCAAGGGGGGGGCCTTTCTATAATCTTC
J gene: TRBJ2-2; V gene: TRBV27; clone size: once; D gene: .; CDR3 protein: CASSLQTRSYYTGELFF; CDR3 DNA: TGTGCCAGCAGTTTACAAACCCGGTCCTACTACACCGGGGAGCTGTTTTTT
J gene: TRBJ2-6; V gene: TRBV6-5; clone size: once; D gene: TRBD1; CDR3 protein: CASSLQGAGANVLTF; CDR3 DNA: TGTGCCAGCAGTTTACAGGGGGCTGGGGCCAACGTCCTGACTTTC
J gene: TRBJ1-3; V gene: TRBV6-5; clone size: .; D gene: TRBD1; CDR3 protein: CASRPTGVGNTIYF; CDR3 DNA: TGTGCCAGCAGGCCTACAGGGGTAGGAAACACCATATATTTT
J gene: TRBJ1-5; V gene: TRBV29-1; clone size: .; D gene: .; CDR3 protein: CSVKWGLNQPQHF; CDR3 DNA: TGCAGCGTAAAATGGGGGCTCAATCAGCCCCAGCATTTT
J gene: TRBJ1-6; V gene: TRBV9; clone size: .; D gene: .; CDR3 protein: CASSVGQNNSPLHF; CDR3 DNA: TGTGCCAGCAGCGTAGGGCAGAATAATTCACCCCTCCACTTT
J gene: TRBJ2-1; V gene: TRBV6-2/TRBV6-3; clone size: once; D gene: TRBD2; CDR3 protein: CASSYRPSGHSPTYNEQFF; CDR3 DNA: TGTGCCAGCAGTTACAGGCCTAGCGGGCACTCCCCCACCTACAATGAGCAGTTCTTC